This TCR beta chain appears in the sequencing data of a study of T cell responses to AZD1222 COVID-19 vaccine. A word on this clone: The antigen is not known.

V lost 4 bases and J 3 bases, leaving 10 bases between the germline ends. Germline CDR1 MNHEY, CDR2 SMNVEV (reference sequence). The CDR3 sequence is 14 residues long. The table came from immunoSEQ multiplex PCR; TCRdb's copy has only in-frame clones and leaves some out. The sample consists of approximately 270,000 clones, about 94% of them appearing once. General observations from the study: Repertoires were sampled only after the peak T cell response. A rise in Spike-specific TCR breadth and depth followed two AZD1222 doses.

The chain couples TRBV27 to TRBJ2-1; unclear D gene. The sequencing here drew on peripheral blood, taken 28 days after the second AZD1222 dose. This receptor was taken from an adult who received the AZD1222 COVID-19 vaccine. CDR3 sequence (DNA): TGTGCCAGCAGTTCCCTCGACGGCTACAATGAGCAGTTCTTC. It yields the protein CASSSLDGYNEQFF.